This T cell receptor (beta chain) was observed in a study of cytomegalovirus exposure and HLA in healthy donors. Study information: T cells numbering about 179 million yielded 117 million unique TCR beta sequences in an earlier analysis.

Everyone who donated was a healthy bone marrow donor. Study-wide results and limits: Analyzed later, most CMV-associated TCR beta chains appeared HLA-restricted.

To note about this clone: Its specificity is unknown.

60 Vbeta and 13 Jbeta primers were used in PCR. In the original workflow: Approximately 11 million of around 85 million unique TCR beta chains were shared, per a later count. Only in-frame clones appear in the TCRdb table, and some are missing; sequencing was by immunoSEQ multiplex PCR. The V and J calls and clone size are taken from that table; D and trimming were inferred from the DNA. The profile shows roughly 97,000 clones, around 81% of them singletons. Sequenced input: PBMCs. This TCR derives from a man between 40 and 49 years old in good health and CMV-seropositive.

The chain's CDR3 is CASSLRETYEQYF. CDR3 nucleotides: TGTGCCAGCAGTTTGAGGGAAACCTACGAGCAGTACTTC. The gene calls are TRBV27 and TRBJ2-7; possibly TRBD2 for D (5 bases). V shed 3 bases and J shed 2 bases, with 8 bases lying between them. The CDR3 covers 13 residues. Germline-derived CDR1 and CDR2 are MNHEY and SMNVEV (reference sequence).